The following is a TCR beta chain sequence with its context. Its antigen is not identified. PCR primers comprised 60 Vbeta and 13 Jbeta primers. The method was immunoSEQ multiplex PCR; TCRdb's version includes in-frame clones alone and lacks a portion of them. The repertoire holds more than 150,000 clones, with about 82% as singletons. The CDR3 contains 16 residues. Germline CDR1 reads SGDLS; CDR2 reads YYNGEE. The V and J ends lost 3 bases and 3 bases, in that order; junction bases with no gene match: 9. The data originate from a study of cytomegalovirus exposure and HLA in healthy donors. General study points: DRB1 had the most TCR associations and HLA-C the fewest, a later analysis found, with rates varying by HLA locus.

This chain joins TRBV9 and TRBJ1-2, with TRBD1 matching over 9 bases. The receptor's source is a woman aged 50 to 60 in good health and CMV-seropositive. Material for sequencing was PBMCs. This CDR3 is CASSAQTGGNDYGYTF. The DNA for the CDR3 is TGTGCCAGCAGCGCACAAACAGGGGGCAATGACTATGGCTACACCTTC.